One sample yielded the 27 T cell receptor beta chains listed below, sequenced in a study of T cell repertoires in cytomegalovirus infection. MiXCR, run by TCRdb on the reads, gives a single entry per CDR3 protein. The table records more than 250,000 distinct CDR3 sequences, around 25% of them present only once. Which antigens these TCRs recognize remains unknown. Sample: cultured PBMCs, taken from culture after CMV antigen stimulation. These receptors were taken from a human donor in good health (CMV status not recorded). Some clones in this sample may be carry-over from other donors' samples.

The chain couples TRBV7-9 to TRBJ2-1, with TRBD2 matching 8 bases. Looked up from germline, CDR1 is SEHNR and CDR2 is FQNEAQ (reference sequence). V lost 6 bases, J lost 8 bases, and 12 bases stayed unmatched. The CDR3 spans 15 residues. CDR3 region: CASRTAGDSGDEQFF. For the CDR3, the DNA is TGTGCCAGCAGAACAGCGGGAGACTCCGGGGATGAGCAGTTCTTC. Based on the CDR3 plus reference TRBV7-9 and TRBJ2-1, the full variable domain is DTGVSQNPRHKITKRGQNVTFRCDPISEHNRLYWYRQTLGQGPEFLTYFQNEAQLEKSRLLSDRFSAERPKGSFSTLEIQRTEQGDSAMYLCASRTAGDSGDEQFFGPGTRLTVL.

V is TRBV27 and J is TRBJ2-7; perhaps TRBD2 as D (6 bases). The CDR3 is made up of 14 amino acids. V shed 5 bases and J shed 3 bases, with 14 bases lying between them. Germline CDR1 and CDR2: MNHEY and SMNVEV (reference sequence). CDR3 sequence: CASSHLSGLYEQYF. The CDR3 nucleotides read TGTGCCAGCAGTCACCTTAGCGGTCTCTACGAGCAGTACTTC.

The chain couples TRBV19 to TRBJ2-6; possibly TRBD1 for D (6 bases). CDR3 length: 17 amino acids. The V gene lost 5 bases and the J gene lost 0 bases, with 14 bases spanning the gap. CDR1 and CDR2 (germline): LNHDA, SQIVND (reference sequence). This CDR3 is CASSPRTVYSGANVLTF. In nucleotides, the CDR3 is TGTGCCAGTAGTCCTCGGACAGTTTACTCTGGGGCCAACGTCCTGACTTTC.

As to this clonotype: The junction departs from the called germline gene at one end, perhaps through a read error. J is TRBJ1-5 and V is TRBV4-1, with 8 bases identical to TRBD1. The CDR3 consists of 17 residues. The germline CDR1 and CDR2 sequences are MGHRA and YSYEKL. DNA for the CDR3: TGTGCCAGCAGTAGGGACAGGCGAATACTTAGCAATCAGCCCCAGCATTTT. Encoded protein: CASSRDRRILSNQPQHF.

The table lists this clonotype with a few counts. This rearrangement joins TRBV28 to TRBJ2-5, with D perhaps being TRBD1 or TRBD2 (5 bases each). The CDR3 consists of 13 residues. The V end lost 5 bases, the J end lost 5 bases, and 12 bases lay between the germline ends. CDR1 and CDR2 (germline): MDHEN, SYDVKM. The CDR3 DNA follows: TGTGCCAGCAGTGCCGGGACGCAGGAGACCCAGTACTTC. Its translation: CASSAGTQETQYF.

This clonotype was seen a handful of times. The chain links TRBV7-2 to TRBJ2-7, with D uncertain. Germline-derived CDR1 and CDR2 are SGHTA and FQGNSA. Trimming removed 1 base from V and 0 bases from J, with 10 bases in between. There are 15 residues in the CDR3. The CDR3 bases are TGTGCCAGCAGCTTAGTAGTCTCCCACTCCTACGAGCAGTACTTC. This encodes CASSLVVSHSYEQYF.

This chain connects TRBV6-8 to TRBJ1-1; D gene ambiguous. Deletions cut 7 bases from V and 6 bases from J, with 15 bases between. The CDR3 extends over 13 amino acids. Germline values: CDR1 MNHGY, CDR2 SAAAGT. The CDR3 DNA reads as TGTGCCAGCACTGACCGCTCTGATGCTGAAGCTTTCTTT. Amino acids: CASTDRSDAEAFF.

In this sample, this clonotype turned up many times. The chain uses TRBV7-2 and TRBJ2-5, with 8 bases fitting TRBD1. The CDR3 has 14 residues. V lost 5 bases and J lost 2; bases outside the gene matches: 4. Germline CDR1 is SGHTA and CDR2 is FQGNSA. The DNA of the CDR3 is TGTGCCAGCAGCCGGGACAGGCAACAAGAGACCCAGTACTTC. Residues: CASSRDRQQETQYF. Combining the CDR3 with reference TRBV7-2 and TRBJ2-5 gives the whole variable domain GAGVSQSPSNKVTEKGKDVELRCDPISGHTALYWYRQSLGQGLEFLIYFQGNSAPDKSGLPSDRFSAERTGGSVSTLTIQRTQQEDSAVYLCASSRDRQQETQYFGPGTRLLVL.

This sequence joins TRBV7-3 and TRBJ1-5; TRBD1 matches at 7 bases. Germline CDR1 SGHTA, CDR2 FQGTGA. V lost 2 bases and J lost 10; bases outside the gene matches: 5. This CDR3 region has 13 residues. CDR3 DNA sequence: TGTGCCAGCAGCTTATCGACAGGGAGCCCCCAGCATTTT. Translation gives CASSLSTGSPQHF.

The sample holds a few counts of this clonotype. The V call is TRBV19, the J call TRBJ2-1; 7 bases map to TRBD2. V lost 2 bases to trimming and J lost 5 bases; unmatched junction nucleotides: 6. Germline V CDR1 and CDR2: LNHDA, SQIVND (reference sequence). The CDR3 contains 15 residues. The chain's CDR3 is CASSIPWGGHNEQFF. The CDR3 DNA reads TGTGCCAGTAGTATACCCTGGGGGGGACACAATGAGCAGTTCTTC.

This clonotype was seen many times. The chain is built from TRBV5-1 and TRBJ2-1; 10 bases are a match to TRBD2. V shed 0 bases and J 8 bases; nucleotides not matched to a gene: 17. This CDR3 has 19 amino acids. Germline V gene data show CDR1 as SGHRS and CDR2 as YFSETQ. CDR3 protein: CASSLAGLAGVSLRDEQFF. In nucleotides, the CDR3 is TGCGCCAGCAGCTTGGCCGGGCTAGCGGGAGTCTCCCTTAGGGATGAGCAGTTCTTC.

In this sample, this clonotype turned up a few times. The chain links TRBV6-1 to TRBJ2-3; perhaps TRBD2 as D (6 bases). V lost 5 bases to trimming and J lost 0 bases, with 9 bases between them. The CDR3 covers 14 residues. Germline V gene sequence: CDR1 MNHNS, CDR2 SASEGT. The CDR3 DNA reads as TGTGCCAGCAGTCGGGACTTTAGCACAGATACGCAGTATTTT. Its translation is CASSRDFSTDTQYF.

At least ten counts were recorded for this clonotype. The chain carries TRBV7-6 and TRBJ2-7; D is possibly TRBD2 (6 bases). Germline-derived CDR1 and CDR2 are SGHVS and FNYEAQ. The CDR3 sequence is 16 residues long. Between the trimmed V and J ends, which lost 0 bases and 2 bases, there was a span of 14 bases. CDR3 amino acids: CASSLASRECTYEQYV. CDR3 nucleotides: TGTGCCAGCAGCTTAGCTTCCCGGGAGTGTACCTACGAGCAGTACGTC.

V usage is TRBV28 and J usage is TRBJ2-2; possibly TRBD2 for D (6 bases). The length of the CDR3 is 18 residues. The V gene lost 2 bases and the J gene lost 2 bases, with 18 bases spanning the gap. Germline V CDR1 and CDR2: MDHEN, SYDVKM. The CDR3 sequence is CASSLSGLTNLNTGELFF. Written as DNA, the CDR3 is TGTGCCAGCAGTTTAAGCGGGCTCACTAACCTTAACACCGGGGAGCTGTTTTTT.

V and J are TRBV4-3 and TRBJ2-5, with no clear D. The CDR3 is 14 amino acids. Germline CDR1 LGHNA, CDR2 YSLEER. With 0 bases removed from V and 0 bases from J, the gap between germline ends came to 5 bases. The CDR3 DNA is TGCGCCAGCAGCCAAGACACTTACCAAGAGACCCAGTACTTC. Amino acids: CASSQDTYQETQYF.

This clonotype was recorded a few times. The CDR3 sequence: CSASRDQKNSPLHF. In nucleotides, the CDR3 is TGCAGTGCTAGCAGGGACCAAAAAAATTCACCCCTCCACTTT. The genes are TRBV20-1 and TRBJ1-6, with D possibly matching TRBD1 (5 bases). The CDR3 runs 14 residues. Germline V CDR1 and CDR2: DFQATT, SNEGSKA (reference sequence). V was trimmed by 3 bases and J by 7 bases, leaving 13 bases between them.

There are a few counts of this clonotype. The rearrangement uses TRBV4-1 and TRBJ2-7; D unresolved. The CDR3 runs to 13 residues. Deletions cut 0 bases from V and 3 bases from J, with 6 bases between. Per germline, CDR1 MGHRA and CDR2 YSYEKL. The CDR3: CASSQETGYEQYV. The CDR3, as DNA: TGCGCCAGCAGCCAAGAGACTGGCTACGAGCAGTACGTC.

V is TRBV6-1 and J is TRBJ2-7; tentatively, D is TRBD1 (7 bases). The V end was cut by 8 bases, the J end by 0 bases, with 17 bases between. The germline CDR1 and CDR2 sequences are MNHNS and SASEGT. The CDR3 loop spans 15 amino acids. The CDR3 DNA is TGTGCCAGCGGGACTTACAGGGGAAGCTCCTACGAGCAGTACTTC. Translation: CASGTYRGSSYEQYF.

In its sample, this clonotype was seen many times. The chain combines TRBV7-2 with TRBJ1-1; D ambiguous. Germline V gene data show CDR1 as SGHTA and CDR2 as FQGNSA. V lost 10 bases, J lost 1 base, and 10 bases lay in between. CDR3 size: 12 residues. The CDR3 DNA is TGTGCCACAAAGGACCAGAACACTGAAGCTTTCTTT. This encodes CATKDQNTEAFF.

The CDR3 loop is CASSLFGSFGEKLFF. As DNA, the CDR3 is TGTGCCAGCAGTTTATTTGGGTCGTTCGGGGAAAAACTGTTTTTT. The chain recombines TRBV27 with TRBJ1-4; D unclear. Per germline, CDR1 MNHEY and CDR2 SMNVEV (reference sequence). The CDR3 length is 15 residues. V dropped 1 base and J dropped 8 bases, with 14 bases sitting between them.

The chain has TRBV27 and TRBJ2-7; D uncertain. V lost 1 base and J lost 2, with 12 bases in between. The germline V gene encodes CDR1 MNHEY and CDR2 SMNVEV (reference sequence). The CDR3 is 15 amino acids. DNA for the CDR3: TGTGCCAGCAGTTTATTCGGCCTAGGCGCCTACGAGCAGTACTTC. Its protein is CASSLFGLGAYEQYF.

This clonotype was detected only a few times. The chain links TRBV24-1 to TRBJ1-3; D gene ambiguous. V dropped 5 bases and J dropped 4 bases, with 5 bases sitting between them. The CDR3 spans 12 residues. CDR1 and CDR2 (germline): KGHDR, SFDVKD. In DNA form, the CDR3 reads TGTGCCACCAGTGCGGAGGGAAACACCATATATTTT. Protein product: CATSAEGNTIYF.

The chain employs TRBV9 and TRBJ2-5, with a possible D match to TRBD2 (6 bases). V was clipped by 3 bases and J by 1 base, with 10 bases between them. The germline CDR1 and CDR2 sequences are SGDLS and YYNGEE. The length of the CDR3 is 14 residues. The CDR3 sequence: CASSARGSQETQYF. CDR3 in DNA: TGTGCCAGCAGCGCCCGGGGGAGCCAAGAGACCCAGTACTTC.

This clonotype was seen a few times. The chain couples TRBV12-3 or TRBV12-4 to TRBJ1-4, with D possibly matching TRBD1 (5 bases). Trimming took off 3 bases at V and 8 bases at J, with 13 bases between the two ends. CDR3 length equals 14 residues. The CDR3 protein is CASSLGREEEKLFF. DNA for the CDR3: TGTGCCAGCAGTTTGGGCAGGGAGGAAGAAAAACTGTTTTTT.

The chain joins TRBV19 to TRBJ2-2; 10 bases are a match to TRBD2. CDR3 length equals 18 residues. Germline V gives CDR1 LNHDA, CDR2 SQIVND (reference sequence). V shed 2 bases, J shed 0 bases, and the junction held 6 bases outside the gene matches. The DNA of the CDR3 is TGTGCCAGTAGTATACTCCCTAGCGGGAGAGCGAACACCGGGGAGCTGTTTTTT. This sequence encodes CASSILPSGRANTGELFF.

The sample holds many counts of this clonotype. The CDR3 coding sequence is TGTGCCAGCAGCTCTAAGGGACAGGCGGCCTACAATGAGCAGTTCTTC. Translated: CASSSKGQAAYNEQFF. The chain joins TRBV2 to TRBJ2-1; TRBD1 matches 8 bases. V trimming: 6 bases; J trimming: 2 bases; junction bases outside the gene matches: 9. This CDR3 spans 16 amino acids. Looked up from germline, CDR1 is SNHLY and CDR2 is FYNNEI.

This clonotype was found many times. V is TRBV7-2 and J is TRBJ1-2; 8 nucleotides line up with TRBD1. The CDR3 is made up of 14 amino acids. The junction had 10 bases not matched to a gene; V was cut back by 5 bases and J by 8 bases. From germline, CDR1 is SGHTA and CDR2 FQGNSA. The CDR3 DNA reads as TGTGCCAGCAGCCCGGTACAGGGGGACGACGGCTACACCTTC. Amino acid sequence: CASSPVQGDDGYTF. Supplemented by reference TRBV7-2 and TRBJ1-2, the full variable domain reads GAGVSQSPSNKVTEKGKDVELRCDPISGHTALYWYRQSLGQGLEFLIYFQGNSAPDKSGLPSDRFSAERTGGSVSTLTIQRTQQEDSAVYLCASSPVQGDDGYTFGSGTRLTVV.